Reported below is one T cell receptor (beta chain). Its cognate antigen is unknown. This specimen comes from a study of T cell repertoires in cytomegalovirus infection. Across the whole study: Public TCR beta signatures indicated both CMV infection and matching HLA type.

Looked up from germline, CDR1 is SGDLS and CDR2 is YYNGEE. The CDR3 runs to 15 residues. Trimming took 3 bases from V and 7 from J; bases not matched to a gene: 9. TCRdb itself ran the reads through MiXCR, one entry per CDR3 protein. Of approximately 500,000 distinct CDR3 sequences detected, about 11% appear once; the ten largest clones hold more than 8.5%. The study, taken as a whole, reports: The study found HLA-C-restricted CMV-specific TCR beta clonotypes dominating the ex vivo response.

The sequenced sample consisted of PBMCs. The chain joins TRBV9 to TRBJ2-1; 8 bases fit TRBD2. This TCR derives from a human donor in good health (CMV status not recorded). Some clones in this sample may be carry-over from other donors' samples. CDR3 in DNA: TGTGCCAGCAGCGCCACCGGGAGGGCACAAAATGAGCAGTTCTTC. It specifies CASSATGRAQNEQFF.